This T cell receptor (beta chain) was documented in a study of T cells in Graves' hyperthyroidism and ophthalmopathy. The CDR3 totals 15 residues. The germline V gene encodes CDR1 SGHRS and CDR2 YFSETQ. Trimming left V 0 bases short and J 2 bases short, with 12 bases between. Only a few counts were recorded for this clonotype. RNA transcripts gave rise to amplified TCR beta CDR3 regions. TCR CDR3 regions were first amplified by RT-PCR with HTBI primers. TCRdb processed the multiplex PCR reads anew with MiXCR; each CDR3 protein has one entry. The data contain approximately 370,000 distinct CDR3 sequences, about a sixth of them seen just once; the ten biggest clones take up 34%.

Material for sequencing was blood. The J gene is TRBJ2-7, the V gene TRBV5-1; a weak D match, TRBD2 (6 bases). The TCR comes from a young woman with Graves' hyperthyroidism that later progressed to Graves' ophthalmopathy. The CDR3, as DNA: TGCGCCAGCAGCTTGGGGGTAGCGGTTACCTACGAGCAGTACTTC. It specifies CASSLGVAVTYEQYF.